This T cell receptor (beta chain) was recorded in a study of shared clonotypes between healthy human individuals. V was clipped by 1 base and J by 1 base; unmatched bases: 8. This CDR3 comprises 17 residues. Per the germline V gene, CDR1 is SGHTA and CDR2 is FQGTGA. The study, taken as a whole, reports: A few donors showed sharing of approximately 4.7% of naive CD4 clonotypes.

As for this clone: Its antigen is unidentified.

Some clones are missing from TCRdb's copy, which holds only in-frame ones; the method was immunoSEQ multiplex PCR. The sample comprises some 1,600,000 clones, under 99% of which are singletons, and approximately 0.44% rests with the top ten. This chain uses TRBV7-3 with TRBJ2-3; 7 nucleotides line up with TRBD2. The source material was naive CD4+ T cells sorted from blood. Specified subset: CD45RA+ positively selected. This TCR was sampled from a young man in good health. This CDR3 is CASSLRAGLAGTDTQYF. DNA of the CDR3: TGTGCCAGCAGCTTAAGGGCCGGGCTAGCGGGCACAGATACGCAGTATTTT.